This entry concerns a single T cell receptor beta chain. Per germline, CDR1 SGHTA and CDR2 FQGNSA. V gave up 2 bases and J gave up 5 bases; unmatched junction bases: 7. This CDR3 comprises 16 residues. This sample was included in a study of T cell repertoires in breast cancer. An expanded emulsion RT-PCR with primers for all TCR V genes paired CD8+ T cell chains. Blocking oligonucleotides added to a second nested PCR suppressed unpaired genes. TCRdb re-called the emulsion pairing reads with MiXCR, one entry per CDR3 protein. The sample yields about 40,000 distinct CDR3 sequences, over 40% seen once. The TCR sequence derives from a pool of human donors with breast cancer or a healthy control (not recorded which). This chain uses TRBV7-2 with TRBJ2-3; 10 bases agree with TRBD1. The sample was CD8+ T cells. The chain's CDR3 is CASSLSWTGGLDTQYF. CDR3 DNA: TGTGCCAGCAGCTTAAGTTGGACAGGGGGATTAGATACGCAGTATTTT.